This paragraph covers one T cell receptor beta chain sequence. Its antigen is not known. The sample contains more than one DNA sequence encoding this CDR3. Sequencing was performed with immunoSEQ multiplex PCR; in TCRdb, only in-frame clones are kept and a portion is missing. The sample shows some 180,000 clones, 75% to 90% of them seen only once. The CDR3 is 14 residues long. The germline V gene encodes CDR1 SEHNR and CDR2 FQNEAQ (reference sequence). V was pared by 5 bases and J by 5 bases, with 2 bases of the junction left unmatched. The sample is drawn from a study of T cell responses to AZD1222 COVID-19 vaccine. General observations from the study: Unmutated variant regions are reportedly targeted by nearly half of spike-specific TCRs. The study identified only six AZD1222 recipients as seropositive at baseline. Clonal diversity was possibly underestimated; the donors were predominantly white British and more often female. Spike-specific TCR breadth rose after two AZD1222 doses, and depth rose as well.

The input for sequencing was peripheral blood, taken on day 0 of AZD1222 vaccination. This sequence joins TRBV7-9 and TRBJ1-4; 10 bases are a match to TRBD1. The sequence came from an adult in good health. CDR3 sequence (DNA): TGTGCCAGCAGCCCGGGACAGGGGAATGAAAAACTGTTTTTT. Protein: CASSPGQGNEKLFF.